In this sample, the clone carrying this T cell receptor (beta chain) turned up many times. Per germline, CDR1 DFQATT and CDR2 SNEGSKA (reference sequence). V shed 5 bases and J shed 6 bases, with 10 bases lying between them. The CDR3 has 12 amino acids. The CDR3 regions of TCR beta were amplified from RNA transcripts. A first-round RT-PCR of the TCR CDR3 used the HTBI primer set. TCRdb called the multiplex PCR reads again in MiXCR, with one record for every CDR3 protein. The top ten hold 9.2% of the sample, which has about 360,000 distinct CDR3 sequences, roughly an eighth seen once. This sample is part of a study of T cells in Graves' hyperthyroidism and ophthalmopathy.

This TCR derives from a woman aged 18-29 years with Graves' hyperthyroidism. The V gene is TRBV20-1, the J gene TRBJ2-2; D unresolved. Sequencing used blood. The CDR3 DNA reads TGCAGTGCTTCAGACCCCCCCGGGGAGCTGTTTTTT. It specifies CSASDPPGELFF.